A selection of T cell receptor beta chains follows, all from one sample in a study of technical replicates of blood from a handful of donors. Sequencing used immunoSEQ multiplex PCR; TCRdb keeps in-frame clones, though not all of them. The sample gives approximately 70,000 clones, roughly 95% of which show up once; about 0.22% is in the top ten. Sequencing input: T cells isolated from PBMCs. Every receptor here comes from a human donor in good health. CDR3s include the opening cysteine and the closing phenylalanine or tryptophan. The order of the fields is CDR3 protein, J gene, V gene.

cdr3_aa: CASSEAGVADTQYF; j_call: TRBJ2-3; v_call: TRBV25-1
cdr3_aa: CASSSGQLNNEQFF; j_call: TRBJ2-1; v_call: TRBV5-1
cdr3_aa: CASRAGTGTLDTQYF; j_call: TRBJ2-3; v_call: TRBV5-8
cdr3_aa: CASSLVEQGQPQHF; j_call: TRBJ1-5; v_call: TRBV11-2
cdr3_aa: CASSEWRPQGMDYGYTF; j_call: TRBJ1-2; v_call: TRBV6-1
cdr3_aa: CASSTGGRGAHPYEQYF; j_call: TRBJ2-7; v_call: TRBV7-6
cdr3_aa: CASSRQRNQPQHF; j_call: TRBJ1-5; v_call: TRBV5-8
cdr3_aa: CASSAGANTGELFF; j_call: TRBJ2-2; v_call: TRBV11-2
cdr3_aa: CASGLSNQPQHF; j_call: TRBJ1-5; v_call: TRBV19
cdr3_aa: CASRRTGGSIEAFF; j_call: TRBJ1-1; v_call: TRBV6-5
cdr3_aa: CASSPSLRSNGEQFF; j_call: TRBJ2-1; v_call: TRBV6-5
cdr3_aa: CAGSNYSNQPQHF; j_call: TRBJ1-5; v_call: TRBV7-9
cdr3_aa: CASSFSQDYGYTF; j_call: TRBJ1-2; v_call: TRBV11-1
cdr3_aa: CASSRQGQGDYRGQFF; j_call: TRBJ2-1; v_call: TRBV5-1
cdr3_aa: CASSLHSQETQYF; j_call: TRBJ2-5; v_call: TRBV5-1
cdr3_aa: CASSEVGQAEAFF; j_call: TRBJ1-1; v_call: TRBV25-1
cdr3_aa: CSVEETGSSYEQYF; j_call: TRBJ2-7; v_call: TRBV29-1
cdr3_aa: CASSPGLAIAKNIQYF; j_call: TRBJ2-4; v_call: TRBV5-6
cdr3_aa: CASSQVLRQGSYNEQFF; j_call: TRBJ2-1; v_call: TRBV4-1
cdr3_aa: CASSETGWNYGYTF; j_call: TRBJ1-2; v_call: TRBV6-1
cdr3_aa: CASSRLADSYEQYF; j_call: TRBJ2-7; v_call: TRBV6-1
cdr3_aa: CASSPGQSPISGNTIYF; j_call: TRBJ1-3; v_call: TRBV5-5
cdr3_aa: CASSSRDRGFEGLFF; j_call: TRBJ1-4; v_call: TRBV7-9
cdr3_aa: CASSQVSRGYQETQYF; j_call: TRBJ2-5; v_call: TRBV14
cdr3_aa: CASSRQGEGANVLTF; j_call: TRBJ2-6; v_call: TRBV4-2
cdr3_aa: CASSFSGDRGDNEQFF; j_call: TRBJ2-1; v_call: TRBV7-8
cdr3_aa: CASSFSRTPNTEAFF; j_call: TRBJ1-1; v_call: TRBV27
cdr3_aa: CASSIAQDGSDEQFF; j_call: TRBJ2-1; v_call: TRBV19
cdr3_aa: CASSALQLSGKKYNEQFF; j_call: TRBJ2-1; v_call: TRBV28
cdr3_aa: CASSFRGPNNEQFF; j_call: TRBJ2-1; v_call: TRBV5-1
cdr3_aa: CASSLRQGSRETQYF; j_call: TRBJ2-5; v_call: TRBV7-8
cdr3_aa: CASSPGANFYEQYF; j_call: TRBJ2-7; v_call: TRBV19
cdr3_aa: CASSPRYAANTGELFF; j_call: TRBJ2-2; v_call: TRBV18
cdr3_aa: CATLAGVNEQFF; j_call: TRBJ2-1; v_call: TRBV6-1
cdr3_aa: CASSLSVLYSNQPQHF; j_call: TRBJ1-5; v_call: TRBV19
cdr3_aa: CASSSEQAITEAFF; j_call: TRBJ1-1; v_call: TRBV7-9
cdr3_aa: CASSPTGSSYNEQFF; j_call: TRBJ2-1; v_call: TRBV4-1
cdr3_aa: CASSSALGLDTETQYF; j_call: TRBJ2-5; v_call: TRBV28
cdr3_aa: CASSTHKAGPDYNEQFF; j_call: TRBJ2-1; v_call: TRBV5-1
cdr3_aa: CASSDPEGASTDTQYF; j_call: TRBJ2-3; v_call: TRBV27
cdr3_aa: CASSLYAGQIDSPLHF; j_call: TRBJ1-6; v_call: TRBV11-2
cdr3_aa: CASTNGGRPPDEQFF; j_call: TRBJ2-1; v_call: TRBV5-4
cdr3_aa: CASSLESGSYQPQHF; j_call: TRBJ1-5; v_call: TRBV5-1
cdr3_aa: CASSLGQGQTVEQYF; j_call: TRBJ2-7; v_call: TRBV7-3
cdr3_aa: CASSLGTEQLYYADTQYF; j_call: TRBJ2-3; v_call: TRBV21-1